A single sample gave rise to the 5 T cell receptor beta chains below, sequenced in a study of regulatory T cells in long-lasting Graves disease. TCR beta libraries were built with iRepertoire HTBI primers and Arm-PCR of CDR3 regions. Via MiXCR, TCRdb re-called the multiplex PCR reads, giving one row per CDR3 protein. Of around 400,000 distinct CDR3 sequences in the sample, about 15% were seen once. Time point defined: newly diagnosed GD, antithyroid drugs for less than 3 months. Preparation of the TCR library used RNA extracted from PBMCs. This sample also belongs to another study, concerning T cells in Graves' hyperthyroidism and ophthalmopathy.

This material consisted of peripheral blood mononuclear cells (PBMCs), taken at new diagnosis, from a patient treated with antithyroid drugs. Every receptor here comes from a woman between 40 and 50 years old with Graves disease.

This rearrangement joins TRBV6-2 or TRBV6-3 to TRBJ1-1; tentatively, D is TRBD1 (6 bases). CDR1 is MNHEY and CDR2 is SVGEGT in the germline V gene. The ends were cut back, 6 bases at V and 1 base at J, with 12 bases in the middle. The CDR3 runs to 14 residues. The CDR3 DNA reads TGTGCCAGCAGATATTTGGACAGGAACACTGAAGCTTTCTTT. It yields the protein CASRYLDRNTEAFF.

The chain has TRBV9 and TRBJ2-7, with D possibly being TRBD1 or TRBD2 (5 bases each). The CDR3 totals 15 residues. V gave up 4 bases and J gave up 3 bases, with 17 bases separating them. Per the germline V gene, CDR1 is SGDLS and CDR2 is YYNGEE. The CDR3 sequence is CASSLGSGPYYEQYF. The DNA of the CDR3 is TGTGCCAGCAGCCTAGGGTCGGGACCATACTACGAGCAGTACTTC.

As concerns this clonotype: Being one base from a much bigger clone, this may be a read error. The CDR3 sequence: CATSSDKQAWEQYF. Here the CDR3 DNA reads TGTGCCACCAGCAGTGATAAACAAGCTTGGGAGCAGTACTTC. This rearrangement joins TRBV15 to TRBJ2-7; D uncertain. Trimming removed 3 bases from V and 7 bases from J, with 16 bases in between. Germline loops: CDR1 LNHNV, CDR2 YYDKDF (reference sequence). The CDR3 sequence is 14 residues long. The entire variable domain, with the rest obtained from reference TRBV15 and TRBJ2-7, is as follows: DAMVIQNPRYQVTQFGKPVTLSCSQTLNHNVMYWYQQKSSQAPKLLFHYYDKDFNNEADTPDNFQSRRPNTSFCFLDIRSPGLGDTAMYLCATSSDKQAWEQYFGPGTRLTVT.

The chain joins TRBV6-1 to TRBJ1-1, with D tentatively TRBD1 (5 bases). CDR3 length: 13 residues. Looked up from germline, CDR1 is MNHNS and CDR2 is SASEGT. Trimming took 6 bases from V and 2 from J, leaving 10 bases between them. The CDR3 region has the DNA TGTGCCAGCAGATTACAGGTTAACACTGAAGCTTTCTTT. Amino acids: CASRLQVNTEAFF.

A few counts support this clonotype. The chain combines TRBV3-1 with TRBJ1-2; no firm D call. V lost 0 bases and J 4 bases, leaving 15 bases between the germline ends. The CDR3 totals 16 residues. Looked up from germline, CDR1 is LGHDT and CDR2 is YNNKEL (reference sequence). The CDR3 DNA reads TGTGCCAGCAGCCAAGATAGGACGGCGGTGTTCTATGGCTACACCTTC. Translation: CASSQDRTAVFYGYTF.